This passage covers 21 T cell receptor beta chains from one sample sequenced in a study of blood T cell repertoires in COVID-19. Clones were read by immunoSEQ multiplex PCR, and TCRdb kept only the in-frame ones, dropping some. The table records some 210,000 clones, about 88% of them present only once. Specimen: peripheral blood. The receptors stem from a woman in her thirties or forties with acute or convalescent COVID-19.

This clone was counted a few times. The V call is TRBV14, the J call TRBJ1-5; D remains ambiguous. This CDR3 has 13 residues. CDR1 is SGHDN, CDR2 FVKESK, per germline. The ends were cut back, 6 bases at V and 4 bases at J, with 10 bases in the middle. The CDR3 here is CASSSGLNQPQHF. CDR3 nucleotides: TGTGCCAGCAGTAGCGGCCTGAATCAGCCCCAGCATTTT.

V usage is TRBV15 and J usage is TRBJ1-1; D call uncertain. Per germline, CDR1 LNHNV and CDR2 YYDKDF (reference sequence). CDR3 size: 14 residues. Trimming took 3 bases from V and 1 from J, leaving 9 bases between them. CDR3 sequence (DNA): TGTGCCACCAGCAGCTCCGGGAAGAACACTGAAGCTTTCTTT. This encodes CATSSSGKNTEAFF.

The chain is built from TRBV30 and TRBJ1-2; D ambiguous. CDR3 length equals 14 residues. Germline V lookup: CDR1 GTSNPN, CDR2 SVGIG (reference sequence). Trimming cost V 2 bases and J 9 bases, with 19 bases left between them. CDR3 DNA sequence: TGTGCCTGGAGTCTGCGGCGGTCGACCAACAGCTACACCTTC. Its protein is CAWSLRRSTNSYTF.

This clone was observed a few times. CDR3 bases: TGTGCCAGCAGTTACGGGAGGCACCACGAGCAGTACGTC. This gives the protein CASSYGRHHEQYV. The chain is built from TRBV6-5 and TRBJ2-7, with a tentative D call TRBD2 (6 bases). Between the trimmed V and J ends, which lost 2 bases and 5 bases, there was a span of 10 bases. The germline V gene has CDR1 MNHEY and CDR2 SVGAGI. The CDR3 extends over 13 amino acids.

This chain joins TRBV19 and TRBJ2-1; D is unclear. The CDR3 is 13 residues long. Germline CDR1 reads LNHDA; CDR2 reads SQIVND (reference sequence). Trimming cost V 3 bases and J 5 bases, with 8 bases left between them. The CDR3, as DNA: TGTGCCAGTAGTATCAATCAGGACAATGAGCAGTTCTTC. Protein sequence: CASSINQDNEQFF.

The rearrangement uses TRBV6-5 and TRBJ2-7; weak D call: TRBD2 (6 bases). V dropped 6 bases and J dropped 4 bases, with 19 bases sitting between them. The CDR3 is 15 residues long. Germline-derived CDR1 and CDR2 are MNHEY and SVGAGI. CDR3 loop: CASREGRSTYYEQYV. In nucleotides, the CDR3 is TGTGCCAGCAGGGAGGGGCGTTCGACTTATTACGAGCAGTACGTC.

The CDR3 sequence: CASSDGEGVWTEAFF. CDR3 sequence (DNA): TGCGCCAGCAGCGATGGGGAGGGGGTATGGACTGAAGCTTTCTTT. The rearrangement uses TRBV5-1 and TRBJ1-1; possibly TRBD1 for D (6 bases). The CDR3 loop spans 15 amino acids. With 4 bases removed from V and 5 bases from J, the gap between germline ends came to 18 bases. CDR1 is SGHRS and CDR2 is YFSETQ in the germline V gene.

The V call is TRBV4-2, the J call TRBJ2-4; 7 bases agree with TRBD2. There are 15 residues in the CDR3. Germline CDR1 reads LGHNA; CDR2 reads YNFKEQ. Losses at the gene ends were 1 base for V and 6 bases for J; bases not matched to a gene: 6. Here the CDR3 reads CASSQVRPGGNIQYF. The CDR3 region has the DNA TGTGCCAGCAGCCAAGTACGACCGGGGGGAAACATTCAGTACTTC.

The V call is TRBV6-6, the J call TRBJ2-3, with TRBD1 identical over 11 bases. CDR1 MNHNY and CDR2 SVGAGI come from the germline V gene (reference sequence). The CDR3 consists of 16 residues. The V and J ends lost 6 bases and 4 bases, in that order; junction bases with no gene match: 9. This CDR3 reads CASSTTDRGLADTQYF. The CDR3 DNA reads as TGTGCCAGCAGCACCACGGACAGGGGGCTTGCAGATACGCAGTATTTT.

The genes are TRBV30 and TRBJ1-1; 8 positions agree with TRBD1. This CDR3 is built from 16 residues. Trimming removed 2 bases from V and 4 bases from J; junction bases left unmatched: 12. From germline, CDR1 is GTSNPN and CDR2 SVGIG (reference sequence). CDR3 DNA sequence: TGTGCCTGGAGTACTGACCTTCGGACAGGGTCCACTGAAGCTTTCTTT. It encodes CAWSTDLRTGSTEAFF.

By sample fraction, this clone is medium-sized. This chain links TRBV9 with TRBJ1-1; tentative D call: TRBD1 (5 bases). This CDR3 has 14 residues. Germline V lookup: CDR1 SGDLS, CDR2 YYNGEE. V was clipped by 1 base and J by 1 base, with 8 bases between them. CDR3 in DNA: TGTGCCAGCAGCGTAATAACAGGGAACACTGAAGCTTTCTTT. Its translation is CASSVITGNTEAFF.

The chain has TRBV6-5 and TRBJ1-6, with 9 bases that match TRBD1. Looked up from germline, CDR1 is MNHEY and CDR2 is SVGAGI. The CDR3 is 15 residues long. The trim removed 3 bases at V and 15 bases at J, leaving 12 bases unmatched. The CDR3 loop is CASSYRGQGIYDLHF. The CDR3 DNA reads TGTGCCAGCAGTTATCGAGGACAGGGGATATACGACCTCCACTTT.

The chain couples TRBV2 to TRBJ2-1; TRBD2 matches 11 bases. From germline, CDR1 is SNHLY and CDR2 FYNNEI. The CDR3 totals 14 residues. V was clipped by 6 bases and J by 15 bases; unmatched bases: 13. The DNA of the CDR3 is TGTGCCAGCAGGGGGCTAGCGGGGGGCCGGAGGGCGTTCTTC. It yields the protein CASRGLAGGRRAFF. Full variable domain (remainder filled in from reference TRBV2 and TRBJ2-1): EPEVTQTPSHQVTQMGQEVILRCVPISNHLYFYWYRQILGQKVEFLVSFYNNEISEKSEIFDDQFSVERPDGSNFTLKIRSTKLEDSAMYFCASRGLAGGRRAFFGPGTRLTVL.

V is TRBV19 and J is TRBJ1-5; possibly TRBD1 for D (6 bases). This CDR3 region has 15 residues. Germline-derived CDR1 and CDR2 are LNHDA and SQIVND (reference sequence). Between the trimmed V and J ends, which lost 7 bases and 6 bases, there was a span of 19 bases. The CDR3 loop reads CASKIGGGGLQPQHF. The CDR3 DNA reads TGTGCCAGTAAAATAGGGGGGGGCGGACTTCAGCCCCAGCATTTT. Drawing the rest from reference TRBV19 and TRBJ1-5, the complete variable domain is DGGITQSPKYLFRKEGQNVTLSCEQNLNHDAMYWYRQDPGQGLRLIYYSQIVNDFQKGDIAEGYSVSREKKESFPLTVTSAQKNPTAFYLCASKIGGGGLQPQHFGDGTRLSIL.

The sample holds one count of this clone. The chain has TRBV2 and TRBJ1-1; 7 bases map to TRBD1. Per the germline V gene, CDR1 is SNHLY and CDR2 is FYNNEI. The CDR3 covers 14 residues. The V gene end was trimmed by 8 bases and the J gene end by 7 bases; junction bases not matched to a gene: 13. The CDR3 spells CASFTTGQGGEAFF. CDR3 DNA: TGTGCCAGCTTTACGACAGGGCAAGGTGGTGAAGCTTTCTTT. The full variable domain, with the rest looked up from reference TRBV2 and TRBJ1-1, is EPEVTQTPSHQVTQMGQEVILRCVPISNHLYFYWYRQILGQKVEFLVSFYNNEISEKSEIFDDQFSVERPDGSNFTLKIRSTKLEDSAMYFCASFTTGQGGEAFFGQGTRLTVV.

The rearrangement uses TRBV6-5 and TRBJ1-4, with 8 positions matching TRBD1. J was trimmed by 6 bases and V by 2 bases; bases with no gene match: 2. The CDR3 is 14 residues long. Germline lookup yields CDR1 MNHEY and CDR2 SVGAGI. Written as DNA, the CDR3 is TGTGCCAGCAGTTACACGACAGGGGATGAAAAACTGTTTTTT. Encoded protein: CASSYTTGDEKLFF.

The genes are TRBV27 and TRBJ1-3, with 8 bases that match TRBD1. The CDR3 has 17 amino acids. Trimming took 4 bases from V and 0 from J; bases not matched to a gene: 8. Germline CDR1 is MNHEY and CDR2 is SMNVEV (reference sequence). DNA of the CDR3: TGTGCCAGCAGTTCCCTCGTAACAGGGGGCTCTGGAAACACCATATATTTT. Amino acids: CASSSLVTGGSGNTIYF.

CDR3 bases: TGTGCCAGCAGCCCAACGACAGGGGCGCGTCGATATGGCTACACCTTC. This encodes CASSPTTGARRYGYTF. The rearrangement joins TRBV7-9 to TRBJ1-2; 8 positions agree with TRBD1. Germline CDR1 SEHNR, CDR2 FQNEAQ (reference sequence). CDR3 length: 16 residues. The J segment lost 5 bases and the V segment lost 5 bases, leaving 13 bases of the junction unmatched.

This chain connects TRBV10-3 to TRBJ2-3; TRBD2 agrees at 11 bases. The CDR3 runs to 20 residues. V was pared by 2 bases and J by 2 bases, with 15 bases of the junction left unmatched. The germline V gene has CDR1 ENHRY and CDR2 SYGVKD. CDR3 nucleotide sequence: TGTGCCATCAGTGAGGGGGTAGCGGGGGGGCGTGGTACGAACACAGATACGCAGTATTTT. Its protein product is CAISEGVAGGRGTNTDTQYF.

Comments on this clone: The sample has other DNA sequences that encode this CDR3 too. The rearrangement links TRBV2 to TRBJ1-1, with D maybe TRBD1 (6 bases). V dropped 4 bases and J dropped 2 bases, with 8 bases sitting between them. Germline V CDR1 and CDR2: SNHLY, FYNNEI. CDR3 length: 13 amino acids. This CDR3 is CASSAGVNTEAFF. The CDR3, as DNA: TGTGCCAGCAGTGCAGGGGTAAACACTGAAGCTTTCTTT.

This rearrangement joins TRBV10-3 to TRBJ1-1; D gene unclear. The CDR3 length is 13 residues. V lost 6 bases and J lost 0, with 8 bases in between. The V gene's germline CDR1 is ENHRY and CDR2 SYGVKD. In DNA, the CDR3 is TGTGCCATCAGACAGCTCATGAACACTGAAGCTTTCTTT. This encodes CAIRQLMNTEAFF.